The entry below describes one TCR beta chain. This record belongs to a study of cytomegalovirus exposure and HLA in healthy donors. The PCR employed 60 Vbeta primers together with 13 Jbeta primers. Profiling relied on immunoSEQ multiplex PCR, and the TCRdb table lists in-frame clones only, not all of them. This table holds roughly 200,000 clones, around 73% found once. The source of this sequence is a woman in her thirties in good health and CMV-seropositive. Sample: PBMCs.

CDR3 in DNA: TGTGCCAGCAGCAGTCATCAGGGGGCCTGGCCCCAGCATTTT. Protein: CASSSHQGAWPQHF. This sequence joins TRBV9 and TRBJ1-5; the match to TRBD1 covers 8 bases. The length of the CDR3 is 14 residues. V trimming: 4 bases; J trimming: 9 bases; junction bases outside the gene matches: 9. Germline CDR1 SGDLS, CDR2 YYNGEE. The full variable domain, in which reference TRBV9 and TRBJ1-5 provide the parts outside the CDR3, is DSGVTQTPKHLITATGQRVTLRCSPRSGDLSVYWYQQSLDQGLQFLIQYYNGEERAKGNILERFSAQQFPDLHSELNLSSLELGDSALYFCASSSHQGAWPQHFGDGTRLSIL.